Described below is a single T cell receptor (beta chain) sequence and its context. It lacks a known antigen. No qualities accompany the bases; no much larger clone lies one base away. From its cysteine to its phenylalanine, the CDR3 spans 13 amino acids. The retained sequence is limited to the CDR3, 39 bases, with the frame set at the first base. From the germline V gene (reference sequence), CDR1 is LGHDT and CDR2 is YNNKEL. V is reduced by 5 bases and J by 6 bases, leaving a spacing of 13 bases between them. RNA was extracted using the RNeasy kit, and roughly 0.5 to 1 ug of the RNA was reverse transcribed with random hexamers. The immunoSEQ multiplex PCR assay, covering 54 Vbeta and 13 Jbeta segments, was used to amplify TCR beta CDR3 regions. Bias from PCR amplification was corrected by using a synthetic template baseline for primer optimization and for computational correction. As for the original processing: Reads were annotated to V, D and J genes according to IMGT and were analyzed with immunoSEQ Analyzer, with only productive sequences retained. Clonality was computed as one minus Shannon entropy normalized by log2 of the number of productive unique sequences. For each patient and control, public and private clones were evaluated within the 100 most prevalent clones. Clones were defined as Susac-specific if absent from the healthy and MS cohorts, from around 1,000 published viral clones and from other ImmuneACCESS disease sequences. The public reads were quality trimmed at Q25 with fastp and then assembled into clones with MiXCR by TCRdb, keeping productive beta chains. Identical CDR3 protein sequences are pooled into one entry, listed with their most common genes and DNA. For this entry, the V and J calls and clone size follow TCRdb and not the study's own pipeline. This sample lists 150,000 to 200,000 distinct CDR3 sequences; around 94% were detected once. The ten largest make up roughly 0.13% of the sample.

These data belong to a study of CD8 T cells in Susac syndrome (dated by TCRdb to about 2019). Context from the whole study: Repertoire sequencing was used to test whether CD8+ T cell activation and differentiation in Susac syndrome was antigen driven. On the study overall, not on this receptor specifically: The number of individuals in the TCR sequencing and HLA analysis was acknowledged as relatively small.

Peripheral blood CD8+ and CD4+ T cells from healthy donors, Susac syndrome patients and multiple sclerosis patients were profiled using high-throughput TCR beta sequencing. Healthy donors were age- and sex-matched controls. Bulk CD8+ and CD4+ T cells were purified by magnetic negative isolation, whereas CD8+ TEMRA cells were enriched by FACS. Blood was drawn into EDTA tubes, processed within 24 hours, and PBMCs were isolated by density gradient centrifugation. PBMCs intended for TCR sequencing were frozen in liquid nitrogen and were later thawed in a 37 degrees C water bath. Purity of sorted or isolated CD4+, CD8+ and CD8+ TEMRA cells was at least 90%.

Recombination connected TRBV3-1 to TRBJ1-2; TRBD1 is a possible D gene, resting on 5 matching bases. This TCR was recovered from a human donor in good health. Sequencing was carried out using CD4+ T cells from PBMCs. The bases read TGTGCCAGCAGCATTGGCCGGGGCAATGGCTACACCTTC. Translation gives CASSIGRGNGYTF.